The entry below gives a single T cell receptor beta chain sequence along with its context. The data were obtained in a study of blood T cell repertoires in COVID-19. Study-level background: Researchers got acute and convalescent COVID-19 samples from the United States, Italy and Spain. Sources were T cells, B-cell-depleted T cells, or PBMCs; the material itself was cDNA or gDNA.

Authors' data handling: Researchers report that nucleated cell counts were estimated from reference gene primer amplification. Clones were sequenced by immunoSEQ multiplex PCR, and TCRdb holds only the in-frame ones, with some missing. The DNA was the basis for D and trimming; V, J and clone size are from that table. The sample has under 300,000 clones; 83% are singletons. Germline assignment: CDR1 MNHEY and CDR2 SVGAGI. This CDR3 is built from 15 residues. V was pared by 7 bases and J by 3 bases, with 19 bases between. The clonotype was recovered from a human donor in a cohort sampled during active COVID-19. Sequenced input: peripheral blood. This chain joins TRBV6-5 and TRBJ2-7, with D possibly TRBD2 on 6 matching bases. The CDR3 DNA reads TGTGCCAGCACTCAGGCGGGGAGCAGAAACTACGAGCAGTACTTC. Its protein is CASTQAGSRNYEQYF.